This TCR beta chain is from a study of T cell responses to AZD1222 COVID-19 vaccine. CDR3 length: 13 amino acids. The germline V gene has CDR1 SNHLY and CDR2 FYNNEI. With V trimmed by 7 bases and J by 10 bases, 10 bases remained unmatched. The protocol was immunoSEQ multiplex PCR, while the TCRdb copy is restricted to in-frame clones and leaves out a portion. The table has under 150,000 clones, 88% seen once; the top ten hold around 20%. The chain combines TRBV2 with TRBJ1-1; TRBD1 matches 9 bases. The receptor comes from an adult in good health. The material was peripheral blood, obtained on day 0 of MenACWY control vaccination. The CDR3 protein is CASNRDRVRAAFF. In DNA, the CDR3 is TGTGCCAGCAATCGGGACAGGGTTCGTGCAGCTTTCTTT.